One T cell receptor beta chain is described in this entry. Its antigen is undetermined. The V and J ends lost 5 bases and 3 bases, in that order; junction bases with no gene match: 9. CDR1 MNHEY and CDR2 SMNVEV come from the germline V gene (reference sequence). There are 15 residues in the CDR3. TCRdb re-called the 5' RACE reads through MiXCR, storing one row per CDR3 protein. Of 400,000 to 500,000 distinct CDR3 sequences in the sample, around 19% were seen once. This sample is part of a study of T-cell memory formation after mild COVID-19. Study-level points and caveats: The study found balanced CD4/CD8 in clones contracting day 15 to 85 and a CD4+ lean in later expanders.

The chain has TRBV27 and TRBJ2-7; 8 bases agree with TRBD1. The clonotype originates from an adult woman who had mild COVID-19 (a few samples of this study predate the infection). Cell type and time point are not known. Sequenced: PBMCs or a T cell subset sorted from them (not recorded which). CDR3 nucleotides: TGTGCCAGCAGTCCACCGGGACAGGCCCTCTACGAGCAGTACTTC. Encoded protein: CASSPPGQALYEQYF.